This T cell receptor beta chain was sequenced during a study of T cells after yellow fever vaccination. Study results and caveats: The appearance of a small share of clonotypes in both CD4 and CD8 compartments was observed. Within FACS-sorted repertoires, abundant clonotypes contaminating from the bulk population could be present.

Germline lookup yields CDR1 MGHRA and CDR2 YSYEKL. Trimming cost V 2 bases and J 8 bases, with 9 bases left between them. The CDR3 loop spans 13 amino acids. This clonotype was counted at least ten times. The target antigen is unknown. TCRdb independently ran MiXCR on the 5' RACE reads; one entry per CDR3 protein. Of roughly 79,000 distinct CDR3 sequences listed, around 7.8% are singletons. J is TRBJ2-2 and V is TRBV4-1; TRBD1 might be the D (6 bases). This material consisted of CD8+ T cells sorted from PBMCs, taken roughly 10 days after the first yellow fever vaccination. This TCR was recovered from a man between 18 and 35 years old who received the YFV17D yellow fever vaccine. CDR3 protein: CASSQRGTGELFF. CDR3 in DNA: TGCGCCAGCAGCCAAAGAGGGACAGGGGAGCTGTTTTTT.